This T cell receptor (beta chain) is drawn from a study of blood T cell repertoires in COVID-19. Adults between roughly 18 and 95 years of age took part from 20 to 25 US areas. Only in-frame clones appear in the TCRdb table, and some are missing; sequencing was by immunoSEQ multiplex PCR. The data show some 300,000 clones, with more than 75% seen just once and roughly 4.5% held by the top ten. The CDR3 covers 15 residues. Germline CDR1 and CDR2: GTSNPN and SVGIG (reference sequence). V lost 4 bases to trimming and J lost 3 bases; unmatched junction nucleotides: 10. The clonotype was recovered from a man in his thirties or forties who had recovered from COVID-19. The material sequenced was PBMCs or T cells enriched from blood (not recorded which). This sequence joins TRBV30 and TRBJ2-7; 9 bases are a match to TRBD2. In nucleotides, the CDR3 is TGTGCCTGGAACCTAGTAGCGGGGGCCCTCTACGAGCAGTACTTC. Translating it yields CAWNLVAGALYEQYF.